The T cell receptor (beta chain) described here comes from a study of CD8 T cells in Susac syndrome (dated by TCRdb to about 2019). General notes on the study: The study used repertoire sequencing to test whether antigen drove CD8+ T cell activation and differentiation in Susac syndrome. The clonality of the CD8+ T cell repertoire was compared across 12 healthy donors, around 14 Susac syndrome patients and 15 multiple sclerosis patients.

This clonotype was found a few times. Its antigen is still unknown. One end of the junction does not line up with germline, which may come from a read error. General study outcomes and caveats: The number of individuals in the TCR sequencing and HLA analysis was recognized as being relatively small.

High-throughput TCR beta sequencing profiled peripheral blood CD8+ and CD4+ T cells from healthy donors, Susac syndrome patients and multiple sclerosis patients. The multiple sclerosis controls were treatment-naive patients whose relapsing-remitting disease, either stable or active, fulfilled the revised McDonald criteria. CD8+ TEMRA cells were enriched by FACS, while bulk CD8+ and CD4+ T cells were purified by magnetic negative isolation. Blood was collected in EDTA tubes and processed within 24 hours, with PBMCs isolated through density gradient centrifugation. PBMCs intended for TCR sequencing were cryopreserved in liquid nitrogen and were subsequently thawed in a 37 degrees C water bath. Purity of sorted or isolated CD4+, CD8+ and CD8+ TEMRA cells was at least 90%. Based on the germline V gene, the CDR1 and CDR2 sequences are SGHVS and FNYEAQ. From the cysteine up to the phenylalanine, the CDR3 has a length of 13 residues. Only the CDR3 part of the read is kept: 39 bases, read in frame from the first base.

RNA was extracted using the RNeasy kit, and about 0.45 to 1 microgram was reverse transcribed with random hexamers. The immunoSEQ multiplex PCR assay, covering 54 Vbeta and 13 Jbeta segments, was used to amplify TCR beta CDR3 regions. Bias from PCR amplification was corrected by using a synthetic template baseline for primer optimization and for computational correction. For the original study's pipeline: Reads were annotated to V, D and J genes per IMGT and analyzed with immunoSEQ Analyzer, keeping only productive sequences. Clonality was calculated as one minus the Shannon entropy normalized by log2 of the number of productive unique sequences. Public and private clones were assessed among the 100 most prevalent clones of each patient and control. Susac-specific clones were defined as absent from healthy and MS cohorts, approximately 1,000 published viral clones and other ImmuneACCESS disease sequences. Through fastp at Q25 and MiXCR, TCRdb rebuilt clones from the public reads, retaining in-frame beta chains. CDR3 protein duplicates are merged, each entry listing the most common genes and DNA. These V and J calls originate from TCRdb's pipeline instead of the authors' own analysis. For this sample there are 100,000 to 150,000 distinct CDR3 sequences; 75% to 90% appear just once. The ten biggest clones cover around 0.49% of the sample.

The sequenced material came from CD8+ T cells from PBMCs. The TCR was taken from a human donor with multiple sclerosis. The sequence links TRBV7-6 to TRBJ2-1; TRBD2 might be the D gene, on 5 matching bases. The nucleotide sequence reads as follows: TGTGCTAGCAGCTTAGCGAAGGGAAGTGAGCAGTTCTTC. It translates to CASSLAKGSEQFF.